This T cell receptor (beta chain) was identified during a study of CD8+CD57+ T cells in acquired aplastic anemia listed by TCRdb under 2018. Looking at the study overall: Extracted DNA from sorted CD4+ and CD8+ cells averaged around 3.2 ug, ranging from roughly 0.2 to 30 ug. CD8+CD57+ expansion was defined as a frequency above the mean frequency observed in healthy subjects. The research as a whole found: CD8+ Simpson's diversity did not differ significantly between patients and healthy controls (P=0.060). Roughly 31 CD8+ CDR3 sequences were shared between patients and controls but appeared highly expressed in patients and within their immunodominant clones.

CDR1 and CDR2 (SGDLS, YYNGEE) derive from the germline V gene. The germline V and J ends show losses of 3 bases and 4 bases respectively, and no gene match explains 2 bases of the junction. The CDR3 measures 15 amino acids from cysteine to phenylalanine. Left in the record is the CDR3 DNA by itself, 45 bases read in frame from the first base. Profiling of TCR beta VDJ combinations and CDR3 sequences used genomic DNA as the template. An Illumina HiSeq 2000 was used for TCR repertoire sequencing. On the study's bioinformatics: Repertoire assessment relied on Simpson's diversity index, CDR3 size and DJ length profiles, and TRBV/TRBJ rearrangement plots. The most abundant DNA sequence in the deep sequencing data was defined as the immunodominant clone. CDR3 amino acid sequences were checked for sharing between subjects and were compared against published repertoires and the VDJdb database. Using fastp trimming at Q25 and MiXCR clonotype assembly, TCRdb reanalyzed the public sequencing data and kept in-frame beta chains. Rows merge per CDR3 protein into single entries with the most common DNA and genes. It is TCRdb's table, rather than the study itself, that gives the V and J calls and clone size. The table for this sample lists over 150,000 distinct CDR3 sequences; approximately 48% of them were counted only once. Of the sample, 10% to 15% is held by the ten largest clones.

Expansion of CD8+CD57+ cells had been shown by flow cytometry in the patients chosen for sequencing. All patients had severe acquired aplastic anemia diagnosed by International Study of Aplastic Anemia and Agranulocytosis and Camitta criteria. At the time blood was sampled, none of the patients had received any therapy. In the study, sorted CD4+ and CD8+ blood T cells from patients with severe aplastic anemia and from healthy subjects underwent deep sequencing of TCR repertoires. In the USA, patient enrollment took place under clinicaltrials.gov protocols 00001620, 01623167, 00001397, 00071045, 00081523 and 00961064. Ficoll-Paque density gradient centrifugation was used to isolate peripheral blood mononuclear cells. Before DNA was extracted, CD4+ and CD8+ T cells were sorted using either FACS or magnetic beads. This clonotype was counted ten times or more. Which antigen it targets is not known. Per-nucleotide qualities are absent, and no much larger clonotype sits a single base away.

This TCR derives from a human donor with aplastic anemia. The sequenced sample consisted of sorted CD4+, CD8+, or CD8+CD57+ T cells (not recorded which) from PBMCs. This sequence uses TRBV9 and TRBJ2-3; TRBD2 agrees with 13 junctional bases. This receptor carries the CDR3 CASSAGTSGADTQYF. The nucleotide sequence is TGTGCCAGCAGCGCCGGGACTAGCGGGGCAGATACGCAGTATTTT. The full variable domain, completed from the reference TRBV9 and TRBJ2-3 proteins outside the CDR3, reads DSGVTQTPKHLITATGQRVTLRCSPRSGDLSVYWYQQSLDQGLQFLIQYYNGEERAKGNILERFSAQQFPDLHSELNLSSLELGDSALYFCASSAGTSGADTQYFGPGTRLTVL.